The 26 T cell receptor beta chains below all came from one sample that was sequenced in a study of blood T cell repertoires in COVID-19. Assay: immunoSEQ multiplex PCR; the TCRdb copy retains only in-frame clones and omits some. Among 150,000 to 200,000 clones listed, under 90% were seen once. Sequencing was carried out using PBMCs or T cells enriched from blood (not recorded which). All receptors come from a man between 60 and 75 years old who had recovered from COVID-19.

The CDR3 region is CASSTTGGDNSPLHF. The CDR3 region has the DNA TGTGCCAGTAGTACGACAGGGGGCGATAATTCACCCCTCCACTTT. V is TRBV19 and J is TRBJ1-6; TRBD1 agrees at 10 bases. Germline lookup yields CDR1 LNHDA and CDR2 SQIVND (reference sequence). V gave up 4 bases and J gave up 5 bases; unmatched junction bases: 2. The CDR3 extends over 15 amino acids.

The chain has TRBV11-2 and TRBJ1-2, with 8 positions matching TRBD1. Losses at the gene ends were 5 bases for V and 8 bases for J; bases not matched to a gene: 7. The CDR3 is 13 amino acids. The V gene's germline CDR1 is SGHAT and CDR2 FQNNGV. CDR3 loop: CASSRDRGEGYTF. Written as DNA, the CDR3 is TGTGCCAGCAGCCGAGACAGGGGAGAAGGCTACACCTTC.

The rearrangement joins TRBV7-9 to TRBJ2-7; a possible D gene is TRBD1 (6 bases). Per the germline V gene, CDR1 is SEHNR and CDR2 is FQNEAQ (reference sequence). The CDR3 contains 13 residues. Deletions cut 5 bases from V and 3 bases from J, with 11 bases between. The CDR3 bases are TGTGCCAGCAGCATCAAACAGGGCTACGAGCAGTACTTC. It is translated as CASSIKQGYEQYF.

This chain connects TRBV9 to TRBJ2-7, with D perhaps TRBD1 (5 bases). Germline V gene data show CDR1 as SGDLS and CDR2 as YYNGEE. The V end was cut by 0 bases, the J end by 4 bases, with 17 bases between. The CDR3 contains 16 residues. CDR3 region: CASSVGGAGPPYEQYF. As DNA, the CDR3 is TGTGCCAGCAGCGTAGGTGGGGCAGGGCCCCCTTACGAGCAGTACTTC.

This clone was seen once. The chain combines TRBV6-5 with TRBJ1-1; weak D call: TRBD1 (5 bases). The germline V gene encodes CDR1 MNHEY and CDR2 SVGAGI. Trimming took off 7 bases at V and 2 bases at J, with 11 bases between the two ends. CDR3 length: 13 residues. The CDR3, as DNA: TGTGCCAGCATAGCAGGGCTTAACACTGAAGCTTTCTTT. It specifies CASIAGLNTEAFF.

The chain links TRBV18 to TRBJ1-2; 9 bases align to TRBD1. With 4 bases clipped from V and 4 bases from J, the junction kept 7 bases outside the gene matches. The CDR3 sequence is 15 residues long. Germline lookup yields CDR1 KGHSH and CDR2 LQKENI. CDR3 sequence (DNA): TGTGCCAGCTCACGGGACAGGGAGGACAGCTATGGCTACACCTTC. It specifies CASSRDREDSYGYTF.

The chain recombines TRBV9 with TRBJ2-2; 11 nucleotides agree with TRBD1. CDR3 length equals 17 residues. V shed 4 bases, J shed 4 bases, and the junction held 9 bases outside the gene matches. The germline gives CDR1 SGDLS, CDR2 YYNGEE. The chain's CDR3 is CASSPRDRGDRTGELFF. The CDR3 DNA is TGTGCCAGCAGCCCAAGGGACAGGGGGGACCGCACCGGGGAGCTGTTTTTT.

The chain joins TRBV5-1 to TRBJ2-7, with 7 bases identical to TRBD1. The length of the CDR3 is 14 residues. With 4 bases clipped from V and 0 bases from J, the junction kept 4 bases outside the gene matches. From germline, CDR1 is SGHRS and CDR2 YFSETQ. CDR3 DNA sequence: TGCGCCAGCAGCCCCGGGACAGCCTCCTACGAGCAGTACTTC. This translates into CASSPGTASYEQYF.

This clone was found many times. V is TRBV27 and J is TRBJ2-7, with 7 bases aligning to TRBD2. V trimming: 3 bases; J trimming: 7 bases; junction bases outside the gene matches: 9. Germline assignment: CDR1 MNHEY and CDR2 SMNVEV (reference sequence). The CDR3 covers 14 residues. The CDR3 coding sequence is TGTGCCAGCAGTTTTGGCGGGAGACTGATGGAGCAGTACTTC. Its translation is CASSFGGRLMEQYF.

The chain employs TRBV30 and TRBJ1-1; D gene unclear. Germline loops: CDR1 GTSNPN, CDR2 SVGIG (reference sequence). The length of the CDR3 is 17 residues. V was clipped by 3 bases and J by 0 bases, with 20 bases between them. The CDR3 nucleotides are TGTGCCTGGAGCGCAAACCCTATCTTGGTTCTGAACACTGAAGCTTTCTTT. It is translated as CAWSANPILVLNTEAFF.

The chain carries TRBV11-2 and TRBJ1-2; D unresolved. V lost 4 bases and J lost 1, with 7 bases in between. There are 13 residues in the CDR3. Germline values: CDR1 SGHAT, CDR2 FQNNGV. The CDR3 DNA reads as TGTGCCAGCAGCTCAAGCCGTAACTATGGCTACACCTTC. It translates to CASSSSRNYGYTF.

The chain has TRBV11-3 and TRBJ2-5; D is undetermined. In germline, CDR1 is SGHNT, CDR2 YENEEA. This CDR3 contains 15 residues. V dropped 2 bases and J dropped 2 bases, with 12 bases sitting between them. The CDR3 DNA sequence: TGTGCCAGCAGCTTAATGCGCGGAGCTCAAGAGACCCAGTACTTC. This translates into CASSLMRGAQETQYF.

The gene calls are TRBV29-1 and TRBJ2-3; 9 nucleotides align to TRBD2. The CDR3 totals 13 residues. The trim removed 6 bases at V and 6 bases at J, leaving 7 bases unmatched. Germline V gene lookup returns CDR1 SQVTM and CDR2 ANQGSEA. The CDR3 is CSVSSGSGDTQYF. The CDR3, as DNA: TGCAGCGTGAGTAGCGGGAGCGGGGATACGCAGTATTTT.

The chain links TRBV4-1 to TRBJ2-1, with 12 bases fitting TRBD2. The CDR3 is 18 amino acids. The V and J ends lost 6 bases and 0 bases, in that order; junction bases with no gene match: 9. Germline loops: CDR1 MGHRA, CDR2 YSYEKL. The CDR3 DNA reads TGCGCCAGCAGACCTCTAGCGGGAGGGCCCATCTCCTACAATGAGCAGTTCTTC. This encodes CASRPLAGGPISYNEQFF.

This chain links TRBV19 with TRBJ2-5, with 9 bases fitting TRBD1. Losses at the gene ends were 6 bases for V and 4 bases for J; bases not matched to a gene: 6. Germline CDR1 is LNHDA and CDR2 is SQIVND (reference sequence). This CDR3 has 14 residues. CDR3 DNA: TGTGCCAGTAGAGACACAGGGGGCCCAGAGACCCAGTACTTC. It yields the protein CASRDTGGPETQYF.

The chain is built from TRBV28 and TRBJ1-1, with a possible D match to TRBD1 (6 bases). The CDR3 is made up of 13 amino acids. CDR1 and CDR2 from the germline V gene are MDHEN and SYDVKM. Trimming cost V 2 bases and J 6 bases, with 10 bases left between them. CDR3 DNA sequence: TGTGCCAGCAGTTTACTCGGACAGTCTGAAGCTTTCTTT. Encoded protein: CASSLLGQSEAFF.

The V gene is TRBV28, the J gene TRBJ2-2, with 7 bases that match TRBD1. CDR1 is MDHEN and CDR2 is SYDVKM in the germline V gene. Trimming cost V 6 bases and J 6 bases; bases outside gene matches: 7. CDR3 length: 14 amino acids. In DNA form, the CDR3 reads TGTGCCAGCAGACCCGGGACAGTCCCCGGGGAGCTGTTTTTT. Protein: CASRPGTVPGELFF.

J is TRBJ1-4 and V is TRBV5-1, with D uncertain. Germline lookup yields CDR1 SGHRS and CDR2 YFSETQ. The V and J ends lost 0 bases and 5 bases respectively, with 8 bases between them. The CDR3 is 14 residues long. This chain's CDR3 is CASSLEQRNEKLFF. DNA for the CDR3: TGCGCCAGCAGCTTGGAGCAAAGAAATGAAAAACTGTTTTTT.

The rearrangement uses TRBV19 and TRBJ1-4; possible D gene TRBD1, 6 bases. Germline values: CDR1 LNHDA, CDR2 SQIVND (reference sequence). The CDR3 runs 15 residues. With 3 bases removed from V and 4 bases from J, the gap between germline ends came to 12 bases. The CDR3 is CASSMSGAGNEKLFF. Here the CDR3 DNA reads TGTGCCAGTAGTATGTCAGGGGCCGGTAATGAAAAACTGTTTTTT.

The chain carries TRBV7-9 and TRBJ1-6; perhaps TRBD1 as D (5 bases). Germline V gene sequence: CDR1 SEHNR, CDR2 FQNEAQ (reference sequence). The CDR3 is 10 residues long. V lost 10 bases and J 13 bases, leaving 11 bases between the germline ends. The CDR3 nucleotides read TGTGCCACGGCAGGGAGGCCCCTCCACTTT. Its translation is CATAGRPLHF.

The chain uses TRBV7-3 and TRBJ2-2; a possible D gene is TRBD1 (5 bases). V shed 2 bases and J shed 3 bases, with 10 bases lying between them. Germline V CDR1 and CDR2: SGHTA, FQGTGA. This CDR3 region has 15 residues. The CDR3 nucleotides read TGTGCCAGCAGCTTACTAGGGGATGACACCGGGGAGCTGTTTTTT. Translating gives CASSLLGDDTGELFF.

The chain joins TRBV19 to TRBJ2-7, with TRBD1 matching 9 bases. The CDR3 is made up of 13 amino acids. The germline gives CDR1 LNHDA, CDR2 SQIVND (reference sequence). Trimming removed 8 bases from V and 4 bases from J; junction bases left unmatched: 6. CDR3 nucleotide sequence: TGTGCCAGTGGTAAGGACAGGGGATACGAGCAGTACTTC. Its protein is CASGKDRGYEQYF. Variable domain in full (rest from reference TRBV19 and TRBJ2-7): DGGITQSPKYLFRKEGQNVTLSCEQNLNHDAMYWYRQDPGQGLRLIYYSQIVNDFQKGDIAEGYSVSREKKESFPLTVTSAQKNPTAFYLCASGKDRGYEQYFGPGTRLTVT.

This clone was observed once. The chain combines TRBV10-3 with TRBJ2-7; D may be TRBD1 (6 bases). The CDR3 sequence is 16 residues long. With 6 bases removed from V and 0 bases from J, the gap between germline ends came to 18 bases. From germline, CDR1 is ENHRY and CDR2 SYGVKD. The CDR3 nucleotides read TGTGCCATCAGGGGGGCGGACCTTCCGAGCTCCTACGAGCAGTACTTC. Translating it yields CAIRGADLPSSYEQYF.

CDR3: CATSGLMHEQYF. The CDR3 nucleotides are TGTGCCACCAGTGGACTGATGCACGAGCAGTACTTC. This chain uses TRBV24-1 with TRBJ2-7; D uncertain. The CDR3 sequence is 12 residues long. From germline, CDR1 is KGHDR and CDR2 SFDVKD. The V gene lost 5 bases and the J gene lost 5 bases, with 9 bases spanning the gap.

This clone has a handful of counts. The chain carries TRBV28 and TRBJ1-1; D call uncertain. CDR3 length: 16 amino acids. The V end was cut by 2 bases, the J end by 0 bases, with 13 bases between. Germline CDR1 and CDR2: MDHEN and SYDVKM. The DNA of the CDR3 is TGTGCCAGCAGTTTAAACCGAGGCAGAGTGAACACTGAAGCTTTCTTT. It encodes CASSLNRGRVNTEAFF.

The CDR3 reads CASRVVGDYSTYNEQFF. CDR3 DNA sequence: TGTGCCAGTCGAGTGGTTGGGGACTACTCAACGTACAATGAGCAGTTCTTC. The J gene is TRBJ2-1, the V gene TRBV19; 7 bases are shared with TRBD2. Per the germline V gene, CDR1 is LNHDA and CDR2 is SQIVND (reference sequence). Unmatched junction bases numbered 17, after V lost 8 bases and J lost 4 bases. The CDR3 runs 17 residues.